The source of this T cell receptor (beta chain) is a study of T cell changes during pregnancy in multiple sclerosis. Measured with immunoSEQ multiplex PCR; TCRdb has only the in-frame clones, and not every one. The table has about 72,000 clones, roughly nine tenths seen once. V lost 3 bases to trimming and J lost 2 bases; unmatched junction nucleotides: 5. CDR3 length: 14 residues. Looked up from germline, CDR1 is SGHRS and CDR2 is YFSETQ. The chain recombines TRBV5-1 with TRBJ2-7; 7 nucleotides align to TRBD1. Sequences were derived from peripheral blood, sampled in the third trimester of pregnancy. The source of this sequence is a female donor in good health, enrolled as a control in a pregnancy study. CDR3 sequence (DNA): TGCGCCAGCAGCTCAGACAGGGTTACCTACGAGCAGTACTTC. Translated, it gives CASSSDRVTYEQYF. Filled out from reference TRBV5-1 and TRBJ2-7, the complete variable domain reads KAGVTQTPRYLIKTRGQQVTLSCSPISGHRSVSWYQQTPGQGLQFLFEYFSETQRNKGNFPGRFSGRQFSNSRSEMNVSTLELGDSALYLCASSSDRVTYEQYFGPGTRLTVT.